The present T cell receptor (beta chain) was sequenced within a study of OX40 agonist ivuxolimab in advanced cancers. Study background: Prior checkpoint blockade (anti-PD-1, anti-PD-L1 or anti-CTLA-4) was permitted; about 40% had it.

Remarks on this clone: The antigen remains undetermined.

Germline V gene lookup returns CDR1 SGHNT and CDR2 YYREEE (reference sequence). Trimming removed 0 bases at V and 7 bases at J, with 14 bases between. CDR3 length: 15 amino acids. The table came from immunoSEQ multiplex PCR; TCRdb's copy has only in-frame clones and leaves some out. This sample has roughly 62,000 clones, with 86% found just once. Whole-study results and caveats: Fewer expanded clones were found on average in CD4+ than in CD8+ T cells.

J is TRBJ2-1 and V is TRBV5-4; no clear D. This clonotype was sampled from an adult with an advanced solid tumor such as melanoma, head and neck, liver or kidney cancer. Sequenced material: CD4+ or CD8+ T cells sorted from blood, taken in a trial of the OX40 agonist ivuxolimab. CDR3 coding DNA: TGTGCCAGCAGCTTGGAACCTTCCCCCGTGAATGAGCAGTTCTTC. Translating gives CASSLEPSPVNEQFF.